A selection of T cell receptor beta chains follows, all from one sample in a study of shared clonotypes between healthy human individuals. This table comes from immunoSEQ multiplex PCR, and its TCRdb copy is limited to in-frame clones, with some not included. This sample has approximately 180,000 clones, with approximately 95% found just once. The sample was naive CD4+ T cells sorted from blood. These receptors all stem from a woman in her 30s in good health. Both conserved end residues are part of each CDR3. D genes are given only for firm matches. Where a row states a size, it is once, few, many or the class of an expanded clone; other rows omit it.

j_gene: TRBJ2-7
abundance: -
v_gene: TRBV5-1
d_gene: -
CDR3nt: TGCGCCGCAGGCTCCTACGAGCAGTACTTC
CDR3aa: CAAGSYEQYF

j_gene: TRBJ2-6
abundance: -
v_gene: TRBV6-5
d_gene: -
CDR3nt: TGTGCCAGCAGTTACTCGGGCTCTGGGGCCAACGTCCTGACTTTC
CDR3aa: CASSYSGSGANVLTF

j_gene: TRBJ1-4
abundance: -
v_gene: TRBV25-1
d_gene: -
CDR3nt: TGTGCCAGCAGTGAAACGACGGAGGGTGAAAAACTGTTTTTT
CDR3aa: CASSETTEGEKLFF

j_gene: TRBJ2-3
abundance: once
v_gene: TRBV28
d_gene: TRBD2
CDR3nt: TGTGCCAGCACCGTACCTGCGGGGCTAGCGGGAGCAGATACGCAGTATTTT
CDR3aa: CASTVPAGLAGADTQYF

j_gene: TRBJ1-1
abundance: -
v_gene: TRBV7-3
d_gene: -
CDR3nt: TGTGCCAGCAGCTTAATGGGGCCAGGTACTGAAGCTTTCTTT
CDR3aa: CASSLMGPGTEAFF

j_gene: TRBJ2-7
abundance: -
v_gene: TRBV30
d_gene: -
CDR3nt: TGTGCCTGGAGTGCCTGGGCCGCCGGCGAGCAGTACTTC
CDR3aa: CAWSAWAAGEQYF

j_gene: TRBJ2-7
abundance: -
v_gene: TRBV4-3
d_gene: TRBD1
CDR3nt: TGCGCCAGCAGCCAAGGACAGGGATACTACGAGCAGTACTTC
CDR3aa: CASSQGQGYYEQYF

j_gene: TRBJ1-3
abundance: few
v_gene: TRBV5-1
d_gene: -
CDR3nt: TGCGCCAGCAGCTTGGCCATAGGGAACTCTGGAAACACCATATATTTT
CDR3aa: CASSLAIGNSGNTIYF

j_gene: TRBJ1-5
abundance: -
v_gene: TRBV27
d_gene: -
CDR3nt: TGTGCCAGCAGTTTGAGAACCCGGGATGCAGGGAGTCAGCCCCAGCATTTT
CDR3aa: CASSLRTRDAGSQPQHF

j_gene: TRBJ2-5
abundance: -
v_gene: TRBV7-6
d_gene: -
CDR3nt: TGTGCCTGCCCCTTGGGGGTAGCGTACCAAGAGACCCAGTACTTC
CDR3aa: CACPLGVAYQETQYF

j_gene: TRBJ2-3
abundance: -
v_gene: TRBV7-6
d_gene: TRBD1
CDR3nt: TGTGCCAGCAGCAAACAGGGGGCGCTTGGTACAGATACGCAGTATTTT
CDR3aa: CASSKQGALGTDTQYF

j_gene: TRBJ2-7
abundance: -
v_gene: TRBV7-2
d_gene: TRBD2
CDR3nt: TGTGCCAGCAGGGGTAGCGGGAGGTCCGCCTACGAGCAGTACTTC
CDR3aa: CASRGSGRSAYEQYF

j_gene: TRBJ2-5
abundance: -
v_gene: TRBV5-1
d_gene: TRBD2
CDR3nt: TGCGCCAGCAGCTCTCAGGGAGGGATGCCCCCCGAGACCCAGTACTTC
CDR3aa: CASSSQGGMPPETQYF

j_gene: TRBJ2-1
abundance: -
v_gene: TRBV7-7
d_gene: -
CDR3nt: TGTGCCAGCAGCTCCGGGACAGAGGCCCTGGGGGGCTCCTACAATGAGCAGTTCTTC
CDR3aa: CASSSGTEALGGSYNEQFF

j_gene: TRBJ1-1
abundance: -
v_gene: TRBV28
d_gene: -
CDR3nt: TGTGCCAGCAGCCCACCAGAGGGGCAGGGAGCGTCTTTCTTT
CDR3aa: CASSPPEGQGASFF

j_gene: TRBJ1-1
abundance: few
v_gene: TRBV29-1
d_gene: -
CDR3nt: TGCAGCGTTTGTGGCAGACTAAACACTGAAGCTTTCTTT
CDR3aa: CSVCGRLNTEAFF

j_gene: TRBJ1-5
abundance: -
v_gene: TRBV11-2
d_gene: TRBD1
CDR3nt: TGTGCCAGCAGCTTAGCGGGACAGCCCAATCAGCCCCAGCATTTT
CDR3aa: CASSLAGQPNQPQHF

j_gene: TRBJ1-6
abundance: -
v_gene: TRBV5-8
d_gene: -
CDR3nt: TGTGCCAGCAGCTTTGGCAACGGGAATTCACCCCTCCACTTT
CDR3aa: CASSFGNGNSPLHF

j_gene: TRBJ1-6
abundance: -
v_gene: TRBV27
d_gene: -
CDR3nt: TGTGCCAGCACATGGAGTCCCGCCTTGTCACCCCTCCACTTT
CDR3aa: CASTWSPALSPLHF

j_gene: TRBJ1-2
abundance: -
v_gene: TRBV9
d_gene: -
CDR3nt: TGTGCCAGCAGCGCCGGTGGGGCTGATGTCCTGTATGGCTACACCTTC
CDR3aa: CASSAGGADVLYGYTF

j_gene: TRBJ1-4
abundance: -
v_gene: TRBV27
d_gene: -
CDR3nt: TGTGCCAGCAGTGTGGGGCGTGGGGGGCGAGCTGAAAAACTGTTTTTT
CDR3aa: CASSVGRGGRAEKLFF

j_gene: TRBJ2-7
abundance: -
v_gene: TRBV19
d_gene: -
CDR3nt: TGTGCCAGTAGTAAACAGGTGCCTTCCTACGAGCAGTACTTC
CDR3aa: CASSKQVPSYEQYF

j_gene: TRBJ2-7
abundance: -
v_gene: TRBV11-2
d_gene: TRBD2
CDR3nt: TGTGCCAGCAGCTTAGGTATAGCCAGCGGGGGTGACGAGCAGTACTTC
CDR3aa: CASSLGIASGGDEQYF

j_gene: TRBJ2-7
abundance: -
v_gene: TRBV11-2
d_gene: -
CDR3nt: TGTGCCAGCAGCTTAGGGCTAATGAGCTCCTACGAGCAGTACTTC
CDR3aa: CASSLGLMSSYEQYF

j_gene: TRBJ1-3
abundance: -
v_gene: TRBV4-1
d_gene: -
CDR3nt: TGCGCCAGCAGCCAAGAAAAGCGGATCTCTGGAAACACCATATATTTT
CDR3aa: CASSQEKRISGNTIYF

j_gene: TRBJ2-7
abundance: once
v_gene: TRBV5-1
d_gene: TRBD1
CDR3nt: TGCGCCAGCAGCGCGTGGACAGGGAGCTCCTACGAGCAGTACTTC
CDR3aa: CASSAWTGSSYEQYF

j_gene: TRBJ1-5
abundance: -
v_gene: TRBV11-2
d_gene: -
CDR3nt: TGTGCCAGCAGCTTAAATACCGTCAATCAGCCCCAGCATTTT
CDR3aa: CASSLNTVNQPQHF

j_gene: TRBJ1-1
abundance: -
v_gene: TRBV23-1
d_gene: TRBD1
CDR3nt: TGCGCCAGCAGACAGGGGGCGCGAACTGAAGCTTTCTTT
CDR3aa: CASRQGARTEAFF

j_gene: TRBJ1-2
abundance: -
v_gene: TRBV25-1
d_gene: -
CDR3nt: TGTGCCAGCAGTGAACAGAACTATGGCTACACCTTC
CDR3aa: CASSEQNYGYTF

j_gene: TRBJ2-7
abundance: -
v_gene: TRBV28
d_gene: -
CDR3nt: TGTGCCAGCAGTTTCCGGGGGGCAGGGGTATCCGAGCAGTACTTC
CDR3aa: CASSFRGAGVSEQYF

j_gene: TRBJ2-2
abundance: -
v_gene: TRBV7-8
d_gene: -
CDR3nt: TGTGCCAGCAGCCTTAGGGTGAACACCGGGGAGCTGTTTTTT
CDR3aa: CASSLRVNTGELFF

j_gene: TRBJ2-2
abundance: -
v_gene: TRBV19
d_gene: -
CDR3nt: TGTGCCAGTAGTAGGGCGGGACGGAACACCGGGGAGCTGTTTTTT
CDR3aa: CASSRAGRNTGELFF

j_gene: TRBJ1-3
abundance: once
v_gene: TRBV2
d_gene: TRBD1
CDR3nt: TGTGCCAGCAGTGTCCGGGACAGTGCGGGAAACACCATATATTTT
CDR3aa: CASSVRDSAGNTIYF

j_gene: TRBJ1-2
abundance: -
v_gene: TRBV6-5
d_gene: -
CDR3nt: TGTGCCAGCAGTTACCATGGACAGAACTACTATGGCTACACCTTC
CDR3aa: CASSYHGQNYYGYTF

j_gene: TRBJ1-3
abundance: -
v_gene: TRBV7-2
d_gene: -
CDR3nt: TGTGCCAGCAGCTCGACGGTCGGGACCATCCGGAACACCATATATTTT
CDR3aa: CASSSTVGTIRNTIYF

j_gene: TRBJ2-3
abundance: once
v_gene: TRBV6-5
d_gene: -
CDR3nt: TGTGCCAGCAGTTACACCCTCGGGGTAGATACGCAGTATTTT
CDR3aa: CASSYTLGVDTQYF

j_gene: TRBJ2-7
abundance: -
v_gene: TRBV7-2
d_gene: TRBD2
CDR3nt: TGTGCCAGCAGTAAAAACCCGGGGACTAGCGGACGAAACGAGCAGTACTTC
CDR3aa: CASSKNPGTSGRNEQYF

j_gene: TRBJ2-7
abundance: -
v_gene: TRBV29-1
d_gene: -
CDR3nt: TGCAGCGTTGAAACAGACTCCTACGAGCAGTACTTC
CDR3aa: CSVETDSYEQYF

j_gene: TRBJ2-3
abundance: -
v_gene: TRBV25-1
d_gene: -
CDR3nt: TGTGCCAGCAGTGAATTTTGGGGGGGCACAGATACGCAGTATTTT
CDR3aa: CASSEFWGGTDTQYF

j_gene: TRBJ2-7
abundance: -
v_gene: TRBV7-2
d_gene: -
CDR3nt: TGTGCCAGCAGCTTAAGTCTAGCTAACAACGAGCAGTACTTC
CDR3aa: CASSLSLANNEQYF

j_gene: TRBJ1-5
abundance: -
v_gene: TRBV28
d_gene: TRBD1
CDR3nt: TGTGCCAGCAGTTTATCGACAGGGTTTCGCAATCAGCCCCAGCATTTT
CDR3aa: CASSLSTGFRNQPQHF

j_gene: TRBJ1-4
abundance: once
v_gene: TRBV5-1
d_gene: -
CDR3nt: TGCGCCAGCAGCTGGGACGGGACCCTATCCGAAAAACTGTTTTTT
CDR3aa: CASSWDGTLSEKLFF

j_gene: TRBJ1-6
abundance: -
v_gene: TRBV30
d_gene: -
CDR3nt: TGTGCCTGGAGGGGAAGCTCCTATAATTCACCCCTCCACTTT
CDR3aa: CAWRGSSYNSPLHF

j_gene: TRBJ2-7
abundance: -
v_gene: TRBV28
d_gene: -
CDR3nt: TGTGCCAGCAGTTTATACCAAATAGGGGGTCATCCCGAGCAGTACTTC
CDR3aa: CASSLYQIGGHPEQYF

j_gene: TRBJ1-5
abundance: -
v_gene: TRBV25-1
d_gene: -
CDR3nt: TGTGCCAGCAGTGAAGGGACGTATAGCAATCAGCCCCAGCATTTT
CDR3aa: CASSEGTYSNQPQHF

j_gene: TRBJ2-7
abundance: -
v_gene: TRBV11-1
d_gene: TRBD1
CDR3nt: TGTGCCAGCAGCTTAGATGATTCCGGGACAGGATCATCCTACGAGCAGTACTTC
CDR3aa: CASSLDDSGTGSSYEQYF

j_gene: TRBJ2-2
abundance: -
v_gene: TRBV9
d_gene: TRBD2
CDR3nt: TGTGCCAGCAGCCTCACTAGCGGGAGCTCCGGGGAGCTGTTTTTT
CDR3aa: CASSLTSGSSGELFF

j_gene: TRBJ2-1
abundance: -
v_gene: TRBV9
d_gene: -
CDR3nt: TGTGCCAGCAGCGCTGAAGGGAATGAGCAGTTCTTC
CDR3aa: CASSAEGNEQFF

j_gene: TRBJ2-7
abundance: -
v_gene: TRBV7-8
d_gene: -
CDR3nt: TGTGCCAGCAGCTTAGGTAGGGGGGGCTCCTACGAGCAGTACTTC
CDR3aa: CASSLGRGGSYEQYF

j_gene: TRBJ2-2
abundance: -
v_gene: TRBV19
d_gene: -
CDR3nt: TGTGCCAGTATCAGACAGGATCGGACCGGGGAGCTGTTTTTT
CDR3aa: CASIRQDRTGELFF

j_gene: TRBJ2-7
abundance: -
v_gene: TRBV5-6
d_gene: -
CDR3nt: TGTGCCAGCAGCTTGACAGGCCCGAGCTCCTACGAGCAGTACTTC
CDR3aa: CASSLTGPSSYEQYF

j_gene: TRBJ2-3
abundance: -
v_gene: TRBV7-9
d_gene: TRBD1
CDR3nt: TGTGCCAGCAGCTTCAGGCAGGGGGCCGGAGATACGCAGTATTTT
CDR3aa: CASSFRQGAGDTQYF

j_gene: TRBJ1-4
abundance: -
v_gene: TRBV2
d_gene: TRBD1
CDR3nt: TGTGCCAGCACTAAGAATAGGGGACAGGGTGGAGAAAAACTGTTTTTT
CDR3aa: CASTKNRGQGGEKLFF

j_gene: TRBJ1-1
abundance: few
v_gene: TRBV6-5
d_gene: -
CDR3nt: TGTGCCAGCAGTTATGAGGGGAACACTGAAGCTTTCTTT
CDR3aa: CASSYEGNTEAFF

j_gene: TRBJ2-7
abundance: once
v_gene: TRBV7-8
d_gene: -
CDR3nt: TGTGCCAGCAGCTTAAGTAGGGCGTTACAGGTGAGCTCCTACGAGCAGTACTTC
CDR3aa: CASSLSRALQVSSYEQYF

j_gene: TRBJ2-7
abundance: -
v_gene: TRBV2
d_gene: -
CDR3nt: TGTGCCAGCAACTTACAGCAGGGGTACTACGAGCAGTACTTC
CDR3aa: CASNLQQGYYEQYF

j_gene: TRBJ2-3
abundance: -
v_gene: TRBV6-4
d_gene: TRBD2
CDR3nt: TGTGCCAGCAGTGACGTGCTAGCGGGAGCAGATACGCAGTATTTT
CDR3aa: CASSDVLAGADTQYF

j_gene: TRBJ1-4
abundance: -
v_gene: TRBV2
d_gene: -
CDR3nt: TGTGCCAGCAGTGCCGACAGATTCCGAGAAAAACTGTTTTTT
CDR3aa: CASSADRFREKLFF

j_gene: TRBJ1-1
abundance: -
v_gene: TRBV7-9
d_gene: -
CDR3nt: TGTGCCAGCGGGGCTCAGGGGAACACTGAAGCTTTCTTT
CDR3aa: CASGAQGNTEAFF

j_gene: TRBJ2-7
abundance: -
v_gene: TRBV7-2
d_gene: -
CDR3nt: TGTGCCAGCAGCTTAGAGAGGTCGGCGGGTCCCTACGAGCAGTACTTC
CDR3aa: CASSLERSAGPYEQYF